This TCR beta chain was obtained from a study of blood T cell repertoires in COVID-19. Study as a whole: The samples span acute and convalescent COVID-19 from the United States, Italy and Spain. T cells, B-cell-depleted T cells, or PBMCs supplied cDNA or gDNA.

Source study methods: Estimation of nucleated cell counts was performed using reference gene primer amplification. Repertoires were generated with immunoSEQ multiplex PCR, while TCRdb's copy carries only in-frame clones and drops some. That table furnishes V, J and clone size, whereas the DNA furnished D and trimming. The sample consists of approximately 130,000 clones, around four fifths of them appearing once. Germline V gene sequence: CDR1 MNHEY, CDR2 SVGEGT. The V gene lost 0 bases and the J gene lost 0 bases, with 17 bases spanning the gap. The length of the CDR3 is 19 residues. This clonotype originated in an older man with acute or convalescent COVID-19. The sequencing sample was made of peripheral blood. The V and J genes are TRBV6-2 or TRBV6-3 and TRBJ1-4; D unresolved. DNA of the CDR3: TGTGCCAGCAGTTACTCGTCCGTGGGCCGCTACTCAACTAATGAAAAACTGTTTTTT. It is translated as CASSYSSVGRYSTNEKLFF.